This T cell receptor (beta chain) was identified during a study of vaccination and CD4 T cells after COVID-19 (dated by TCRdb to between 2021 and 2024). Concerning the study at large: Convalescent patients had a positive SARS-CoV-2 result on nasal swab PCR, and of these patients, about ten had mild disease and one had severe disease. Post-vaccine blood samples were obtained a median of about 72 days after the second vaccine dose, with a range of about 14 to 250 days. Culture stimuli were overlapping spike peptide pools from SARS-CoV-2 and from the common cold coronaviruses HCoV-NL63, HCoV-OC43 and HCoV-229E. Control cultures received a CEFX viral epitope pool as the positive control, an HIV-1 Nef peptide pool as the negative control, or no peptide. In approximately ten COVID-19 convalescent patients and 4 infection-naive healthy vaccine recipients, the spike-specific CD4+ TCR repertoire before mRNA vaccination was compared with the repertoire after mRNA vaccination. Two doses of either the Pfizer-BioNTech BNT162b2 vaccine (n=8) or the Moderna mRNA-1273 vaccine (n=2) were administered to participants. The convalescent cohort included six males and four females, with two Hispanic individuals, seven Caucasians, two Asians and one multiracial person. Post-COVID blood samples from convalescent patients were collected a median of roughly 100 days after diagnosis, with a range of roughly 35 to 180 days.

The treatment or condition label here, explained by the study, means: approximately nine-day PBMC culture with coronavirus spike peptide pools or control peptides (ViraFEST assay). To expand antigen-specific T cells with peptide pools and then pick out the expanded clonotypes through TCR sequencing, the study relied on the ViraFEST assay. The convalescent patients' positive SARS-CoV-2 PCR tests fell between March and December 2020, which was before the Alpha, Beta and Delta variants emerged in the United States. PBMCs were cultured at around 2 million per well in IMDM supplemented with approximately 5.4% human AB serum and 8.5 to 10 IU/ml IL-2, with about 10 ug/ml peptide pools added. Half of the culture medium was replaced with fresh IL-2-containing medium on days 3 and 7. CD4+ T cells were isolated after less than twelve days of culture through negative selection using the EasySep CD4+ T cell isolation kit. Ficoll-Paque Plus gradient centrifugation was used to isolate PBMCs from whole blood, and the isolated PBMCs were then either used fresh or cryopreserved at -140C. In general, triplicate wells were set up for every culture condition.

A distance of 6 bases separates the germline ends of V and J, which lose 2 bases and 5 bases respectively. The CDR3 spans 12 residues, from the cysteine through the phenylalanine. Only CDR3 DNA remains: 36 bases, in frame from the first base. Sequences MNHEY (CDR1) and SVGEGT (CDR2) are obtained from the germline V gene. The library was generated by PCR. DNA from cultured CD4+ T cells underwent TCR sequencing with the Oncomine TCR Beta short-read assay at the Johns Hopkins FTIC core. Genomic DNA was extracted from the cultured CD4+ T cells with the QIAamp micro DNA kit. Oncomine TCR Beta libraries from cultured CD4+ T cells were pooled with unique dual indexes and sequenced on an Illumina iSeq 100. Per the source publication's procedure: Non-productive sequences were removed, and CDR3s not starting with C, not ending with F or W, or shorter than 7 amino acids were discarded. The MANAFEST web application identified antigen-specific clonotypes by comparing peptide-stimulated wells against reference wells and other culture wells. For a clone to be called positive, the clone needed an FDR below 0.05, an odds ratio above 5, and a productive frequency above 0.1% in at least two of three replicate wells. A clonotype was classed as cross-reactive if the clonotype showed significant expansion both in SARS-CoV-2 spike wells and in at least one common cold coronavirus spike condition. Using R version 3.6.1, CDR3 homology was evaluated through Levenshtein distances (stringdist) along with unrooted phylogenetic trees (ape). The public reads were reanalyzed by TCRdb: fastp trimming at Q25, MiXCR alignment, in-frame beta chains only. Identical CDR3 protein sequences are pooled into one entry, listed with their most common genes and DNA. V and J calls and clone size were set by TCRdb, not the authors. In all, the sample holds over 10,000 distinct CDR3 sequences, and roughly four fifths of those were seen once. The ten largest clones add up to 20% to 25% of the sample.

This clonotype appeared a few times. This clone's antigen is unknown. No much larger clone is present one base from it, and per-base qualities are unavailable. Study-level results and caveats: In convalescent patients, nearly all vaccine-specific clones (304 of 307) were found to be mono-reactive for SARS-CoV-2 spike rather than cross-reactive with common cold coronaviruses. The median number of SARS-CoV-2-reactive clonotypes rose from around 20 after infection to a few dozen after vaccination, but the change was not significant. Relatively few convalescent patients were included in the study, and early timepoints after natural infection were not analyzed. Among the post-vaccine SARS-CoV-2-reactive clones in convalescent patients, a median around 90% showed up only after vaccination, which suggests vaccine-specific priming.

The source of this sequence is a human donor who had recovered from COVID-19. The sequence joins TRBV6-2 or TRBV6-3 to TRBJ1-1; the D segment cannot be called with confidence. The source material was CD4+ T cells from blood, cultured in vitro. The nucleotide sequence is given as TGTGCCAGCAGTTACGGAAGAACTGAAGCTTTCTTT. This gives the protein CASSYGRTEAFF.